The source of this T cell receptor (beta chain) is a study of blood T cell repertoires in COVID-19. Method: immunoSEQ multiplex PCR; TCRdb's copy keeps in-frame clones and lacks some. The sample yields about 150,000 clones, around 90% seen once. The CDR3 spans 14 residues. Trimming pared 8 bases from V and 2 bases from J, leaving 15 bases between. The germline V gene has CDR1 LNHDA and CDR2 SQIVND (reference sequence). The source is a woman aged 55-70 years with active or convalescent COVID-19. This chain uses TRBV19 with TRBJ1-1; perhaps TRBD1 as D (6 bases). Sequencing input: peripheral blood. CDR3 sequence reads: CASRRRGFNTEAFF. CDR3 sequence (DNA): TGTGCCAGTCGGAGAAGGGGGTTTAACACTGAAGCTTTCTTT.